The clone carrying this T cell receptor beta chain showed up just a few times. TCRdb re-analysed the 5' RACE reads in MiXCR, keeping a single row per CDR3 protein. This sample has under 450,000 distinct CDR3 sequences; approximately 20% occur once, and the top ten carry roughly 14%. The data originate from a study of CD8 T cells in ankylosing spondylitis. Germline V gene sequence: CDR1 SEHNR, CDR2 FQNEAQ (reference sequence). The J segment lost 4 bases and the V segment lost 5 bases, leaving 9 bases of the junction unmatched. The CDR3 has 15 residues. The chain recombines TRBV7-9 with TRBJ2-7, with 9 bases matching TRBD2. The receptor was derived from a male donor with ankylosing spondylitis or in good health (not recorded which). The sample comprised blood, either unsorted or a sorted T cell fraction (not recorded which). CDR3 protein: CASSEAGTSFYEQYF. As DNA, the CDR3 is TGTGCCAGCAGCGAAGCCGGGACTAGCTTTTACGAGCAGTACTTC.